This T cell receptor beta chain comes out of a study of cytomegalovirus exposure and HLA in healthy donors. Germline CDR1 SGHDT, CDR2 YYEEEE. Deletions cut 3 bases from V and 7 bases from J, with 14 bases between. This CDR3 spans 14 amino acids. Findings of the study overall: Being productive about 87% or about 30% of the time was typical of most TCR beta V segments in an earlier analysis.

PCR involved 60 Vbeta and 13 Jbeta primers. Under the authors' procedure: An analysis performed later counted around 80 million unique TCR beta chains (approximately 11 million of them shared). Here immunoSEQ multiplex PCR was the method, and the copy in TCRdb shows in-frame clones only, minus some. The D gene and trimming were derived from the DNA, and the V and J assignments and clone size from that table. This table has 90,000 to 150,000 clones, 74% appearing once. In regard to this clone: Its antigen is not known.

Specimen: PBMCs. The sequence derives from a human donor in good health. This chain joins TRBV5-6 and TRBJ2-1; possibly TRBD2 for D (5 bases). The CDR3 nucleotides are TGTGCCAGCAGCTGGTTCAACACGGGAAATGAGCAGTTCTTC. Translating gives CASSWFNTGNEQFF. The full variable domain, its missing parts supplied by reference TRBV5-6 and TRBJ2-1, is DAGVTQSPTHLIKTRGQQVTLRCSPKSGHDTVSWYQQALGQGPQFIFQYYEEEERQRGNFPDRFSGHQFPNYSSELNVNALLLGDSALYLCASSWFNTGNEQFFGPGTRLTVL.